Below are 13 T cell receptor beta chains sequenced from a single sample in a study of CD8 T cells in Susac syndrome. It was with random hexamers that 0.5 to 1 ug RNA was reverse transcribed. TCRdb passed the immunoSEQ multiplex PCR reads through MiXCR, listing each CDR3 protein once. Of hundreds of thousands of distinct CDR3 sequences in the sample, 85% to 90% are singletons; the top ten hold under 0.15%. Sequenced sample: CD8+ T cells from PBMCs. All receptors derive from a human donor with multiple sclerosis.

The chain is built from TRBV12-3 or TRBV12-4 and TRBJ2-1; 9 nucleotides agree with TRBD2. The CDR3 spans 14 residues. The ends lost 1 base at V and 10 bases at J; junction bases unmatched: 5. The CDR3 coding sequence is TGTGCCAGCAGTTTAGGGCTAGCGGGAAAGGAGCAGTTCTTC. Translation: CASSLGLAGKEQFF.

This chain joins TRBV3-1 and TRBJ2-5, with a possible D match to TRBD2 (6 bases). Germline V gene lookup returns CDR1 LGHDT and CDR2 YNNKEL (reference sequence). The CDR3 runs 15 residues. With 6 bases removed from V and 4 bases from J, the gap between germline ends came to 18 bases. CDR3 protein: CASRPGTEPPETQYF. The CDR3 bases are TGTGCCAGCAGGCCCGGGACTGAACCACCAGAGACCCAGTACTTC.

This clonotype was counted a single time. This sequence joins TRBV24-1 and TRBJ2-3, with D hard to call. Per germline, CDR1 KGHDR and CDR2 SFDVKD. The CDR3 spans 18 residues. Trimming left V 4 bases short and J 2 bases short, with 21 bases between. Here the CDR3 DNA reads TGTGCCACCAGTGACTCCCCCGGTGGTAGCACCTTCACAGATACGCAGTATTTT. Protein product: CATSDSPGGSTFTDTQYF.

J is TRBJ2-3 and V is TRBV2; TRBD2 matches 13 bases. The ends lost 6 bases at V and 5 bases at J; junction bases unmatched: 5. This CDR3 is built from 15 residues. The germline CDR1 and CDR2 sequences are SNHLY and FYNNEI. As DNA, the CDR3 is TGTGCCAGCAGAGGGACTAGCGGGACACTAGATACGCAGTATTTT. Residues: CASRGTSGTLDTQYF.

The CDR3 reads CASSLASNGELFF. The CDR3 region has the DNA TGTGCCAGCAGCTTAGCGTCCAACGGGGAGCTGTTTTTT. The V and J genes are TRBV7-9 and TRBJ2-2; no clear D gene. The CDR3 is 13 amino acids. From germline, CDR1 is SEHNR and CDR2 FQNEAQ (reference sequence). Trimming cost V 0 bases and J 7 bases, with 6 bases left between them.

This clonotype was counted once. J is TRBJ2-3 and V is TRBV2, with 7 bases aligning to TRBD1. The germline gives CDR1 SNHLY, CDR2 FYNNEI. Trimming took 6 bases from V and 4 from J; bases not matched to a gene: 13. This CDR3 spans 16 amino acids. CDR3 sequence reads: CASRDGQERGADTQYF. CDR3 coding DNA: TGTGCCAGCAGAGACGGACAGGAACGAGGGGCAGATACGCAGTATTTT.

J is TRBJ1-3 and V is TRBV3-1, with a tentative D call TRBD1 (6 bases). This CDR3 comprises 15 residues. V was trimmed by 4 bases and J by 1 base, leaving 11 bases between them. Germline values: CDR1 LGHDT, CDR2 YNNKEL (reference sequence). This chain's CDR3 is CASSPQQGSGNTIYF. CDR3 nucleotide sequence: TGTGCCAGCAGCCCTCAACAGGGTTCTGGAAACACCATATATTTT.

This chain joins TRBV7-6 and TRBJ2-7; 7 bases agree with TRBD2. From germline, CDR1 is SGHVS and CDR2 FNYEAQ. CDR3 length: 16 residues. J was trimmed by 2 bases and V by 2 bases; bases with no gene match: 9. The CDR3 DNA reads as TGTGCCAGCAGCTTATGGTCCCTAGCGGCGCCCTACGAGCAGTACTTC. Its protein is CASSLWSLAAPYEQYF.

The rearrangement uses TRBV24-1 and TRBJ2-5; weak D call: TRBD1 (6 bases). Germline CDR1 and CDR2: KGHDR and SFDVKD. The CDR3 runs to 11 residues. V lost 3 bases to trimming and J lost 14 bases, with 12 bases between them. Here the CDR3 reads CATSDRGHLYF. The DNA for the CDR3 is TGTGCCACCAGTGATCGGGGACACCTATACTTC.

The chain is built from TRBV20-1 and TRBJ1-2; D is uncertain. Germline loops: CDR1 DFQATT, CDR2 SNEGSKA (reference sequence). The CDR3 spans 13 residues. Trimming left V 0 bases short and J 3 bases short, with 8 bases between. The CDR3 sequence: CSARDRAYYGYTF. DNA for the CDR3: TGCAGTGCTAGAGATAGGGCCTACTATGGCTACACCTTC.

The gene calls are TRBV9 and TRBJ2-5, with TRBD2 identical over 7 bases. Trimming removed 0 bases from V and 4 bases from J; junction bases left unmatched: 9. This CDR3 region has 16 residues. From germline, CDR1 is SGDLS and CDR2 YYNGEE. For the CDR3, the DNA is TGTGCCAGCAGCGTAGGGGCGGGAGAATCGGGAGAGACCCAGTACTTC. This translates into CASSVGAGESGETQYF. Complete variable domain (other parts from reference TRBV9 and TRBJ2-5): DSGVTQTPKHLITATGQRVTLRCSPRSGDLSVYWYQQSLDQGLQFLIQYYNGEERAKGNILERFSAQQFPDLHSELNLSSLELGDSALYFCASSVGAGESGETQYFGPGTRLLVL.

The chain employs TRBV4-1 and TRBJ1-5, with D possibly being TRBD1 (5 bases). The V end was cut by 5 bases, the J end by 5 bases, with 16 bases between. The CDR3 has 15 residues. The germline gives CDR1 MGHRA, CDR2 YSYEKL. The CDR3 DNA sequence: TGCGCCAGCAGCAAGGGAACGGGGGTTGATCAGCCCCAGCATTTT. Translating it yields CASSKGTGVDQPQHF.

The CDR3 DNA sequence: TGTGCCAGCAGCTTACCAGTTGGGGACACTGAAGCTTTCTTT. This encodes CASSLPVGDTEAFF. The rearrangement links TRBV13 to TRBJ1-1; D is uncertain. The V end was cut by 2 bases, the J end by 3 bases, with 10 bases between. The CDR3 spans 14 residues. Germline CDR1 reads PRHDT; CDR2 reads FYEKMQ (reference sequence).